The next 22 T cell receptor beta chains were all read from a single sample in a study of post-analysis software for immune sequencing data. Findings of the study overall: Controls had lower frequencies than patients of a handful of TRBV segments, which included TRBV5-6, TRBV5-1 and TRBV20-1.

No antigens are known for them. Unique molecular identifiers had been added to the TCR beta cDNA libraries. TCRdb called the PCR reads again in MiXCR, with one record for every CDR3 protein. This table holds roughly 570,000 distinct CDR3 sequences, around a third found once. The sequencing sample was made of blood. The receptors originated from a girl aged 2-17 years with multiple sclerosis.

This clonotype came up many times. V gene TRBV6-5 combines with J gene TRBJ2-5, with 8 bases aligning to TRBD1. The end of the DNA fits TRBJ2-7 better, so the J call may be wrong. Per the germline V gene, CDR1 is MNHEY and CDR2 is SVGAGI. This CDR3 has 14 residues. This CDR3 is CASRPTGVRDEQYF. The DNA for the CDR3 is TGTGCCAGCAGGCCGACAGGGGTACGTGACGAGCAGTACTTC.

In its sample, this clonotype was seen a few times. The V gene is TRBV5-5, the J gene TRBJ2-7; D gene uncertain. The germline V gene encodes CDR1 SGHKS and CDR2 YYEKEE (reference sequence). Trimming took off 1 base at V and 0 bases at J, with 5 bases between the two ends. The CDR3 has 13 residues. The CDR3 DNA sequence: TGTGCCAGCAGCTTGTATTACTCCTACGAGCAGTACTTC. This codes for CASSLYYSYEQYF.

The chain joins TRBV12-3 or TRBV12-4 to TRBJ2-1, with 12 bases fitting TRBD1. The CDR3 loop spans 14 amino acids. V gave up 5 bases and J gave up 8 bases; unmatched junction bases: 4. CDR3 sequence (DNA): TGTGCCAGCAGTCGAGGGACAGGGGGCTATGAGCAGTTCTTC. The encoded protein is CASSRGTGGYEQFF.

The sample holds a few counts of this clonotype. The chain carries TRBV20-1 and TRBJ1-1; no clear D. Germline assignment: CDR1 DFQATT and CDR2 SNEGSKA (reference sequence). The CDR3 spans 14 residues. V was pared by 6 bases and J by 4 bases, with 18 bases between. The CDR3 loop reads CSARKRLQATEAFF. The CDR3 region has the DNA TGCAGTGCGAGGAAAAGGCTCCAGGCCACTGAAGCTTTCTTT.

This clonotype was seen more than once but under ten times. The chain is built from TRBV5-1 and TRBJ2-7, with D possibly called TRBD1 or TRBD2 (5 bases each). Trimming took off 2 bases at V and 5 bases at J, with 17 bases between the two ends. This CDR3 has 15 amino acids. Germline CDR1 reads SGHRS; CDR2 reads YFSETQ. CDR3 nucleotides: TGCGCCAGCAGCTTTCTGGACCAAAGGGACGACGAGCAGTACTTC. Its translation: CASSFLDQRDDEQYF.

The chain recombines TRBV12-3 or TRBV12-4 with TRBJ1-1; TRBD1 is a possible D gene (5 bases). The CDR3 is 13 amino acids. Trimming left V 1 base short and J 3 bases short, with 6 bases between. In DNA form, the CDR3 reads TGTGCCAGCAGTTTAGACAGGTACACTGAAGCTTTCTTT. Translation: CASSLDRYTEAFF.

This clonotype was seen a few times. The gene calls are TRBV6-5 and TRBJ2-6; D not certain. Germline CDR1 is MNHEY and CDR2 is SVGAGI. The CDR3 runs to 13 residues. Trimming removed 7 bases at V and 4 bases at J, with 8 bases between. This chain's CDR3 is CASTTRGANVLTF. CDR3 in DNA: TGTGCCAGCACCACGAGAGGGGCCAACGTCCTGACTTTC.

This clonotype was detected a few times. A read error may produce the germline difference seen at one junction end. The CDR3 protein is CSAMVGRLNQPQHF. DNA for the CDR3: TGTAGTGCCATGGTCGGCAGACTCAATCAGCCCCAGCATTTT. V gene TRBV20-1 combines with J gene TRBJ1-5; D is unclear. The germline CDR1 and CDR2 sequences are DFQATT and SNEGSKA (reference sequence). The CDR3 covers 14 residues.

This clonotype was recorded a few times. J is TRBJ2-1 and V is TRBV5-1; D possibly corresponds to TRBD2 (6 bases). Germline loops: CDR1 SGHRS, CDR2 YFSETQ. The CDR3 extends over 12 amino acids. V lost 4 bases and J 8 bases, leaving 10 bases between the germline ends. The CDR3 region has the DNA TGCGCCAGCAGCGCCCCGGGAGATGAGCAGTTCTTC. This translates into CASSAPGDEQFF.

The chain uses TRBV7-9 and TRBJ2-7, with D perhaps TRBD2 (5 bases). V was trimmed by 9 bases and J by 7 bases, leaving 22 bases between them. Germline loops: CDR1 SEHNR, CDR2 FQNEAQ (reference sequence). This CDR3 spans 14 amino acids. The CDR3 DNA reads TGTGCCAGTCCGGGTGGGAGCTCCTACAATGAGCAGTACTTC. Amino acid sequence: CASPGGSSYNEQYF.

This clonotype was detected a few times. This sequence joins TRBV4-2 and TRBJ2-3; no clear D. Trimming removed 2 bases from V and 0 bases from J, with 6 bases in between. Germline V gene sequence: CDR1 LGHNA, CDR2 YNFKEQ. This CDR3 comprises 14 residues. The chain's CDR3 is CASSQLASTDTQYF. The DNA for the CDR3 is TGTGCCAGCAGCCAACTCGCTAGCACAGATACGCAGTATTTT.

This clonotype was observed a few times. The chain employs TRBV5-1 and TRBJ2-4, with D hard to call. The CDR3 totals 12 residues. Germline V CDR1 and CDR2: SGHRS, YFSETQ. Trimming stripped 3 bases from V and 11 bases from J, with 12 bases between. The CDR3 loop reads CASSSGLAVQYF. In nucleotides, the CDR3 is TGCGCCAGCAGCTCCGGATTGGCGGTTCAGTACTTC. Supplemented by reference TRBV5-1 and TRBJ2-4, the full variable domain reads KAGVTQTPRYLIKTRGQQVTLSCSPISGHRSVSWYQQTPGQGLQFLFEYFSETQRNKGNFPGRFSGRQFSNSRSEMNVSTLELGDSALYLCASSSGLAVQYFGAGTRLSVL.

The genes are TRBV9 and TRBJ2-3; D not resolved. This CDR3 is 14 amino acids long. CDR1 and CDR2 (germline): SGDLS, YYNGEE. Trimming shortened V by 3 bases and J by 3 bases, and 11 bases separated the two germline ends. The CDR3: CASSANVLTDTQYF. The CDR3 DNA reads TGTGCCAGCAGCGCGAATGTTTTAACAGATACGCAGTATTTT.

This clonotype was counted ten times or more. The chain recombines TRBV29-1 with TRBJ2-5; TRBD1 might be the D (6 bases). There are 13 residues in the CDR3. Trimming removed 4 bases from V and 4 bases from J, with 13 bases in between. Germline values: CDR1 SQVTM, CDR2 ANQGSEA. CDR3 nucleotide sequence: TGCAGCGTTGGCTATCAGGGGAGAGAGACCCAGTACTTC. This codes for CSVGYQGRETQYF.

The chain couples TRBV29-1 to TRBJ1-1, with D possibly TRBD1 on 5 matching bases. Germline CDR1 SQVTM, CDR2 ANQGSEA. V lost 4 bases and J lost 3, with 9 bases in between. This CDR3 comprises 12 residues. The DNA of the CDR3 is TGCAGCGTTGCCCCCAGGGACACTGAAGCTTTCTTT. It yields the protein CSVAPRDTEAFF. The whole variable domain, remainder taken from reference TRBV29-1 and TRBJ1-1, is SAVISQKPSRDICQRGTSLTIQCQVDSQVTMMFWYRQQPGQSLTLIATANQGSEATYESGFVIDKFPISRPNLTFSTLTVSNMSPEDSSIYLCSVAPRDTEAFFGQGTRLTVV.

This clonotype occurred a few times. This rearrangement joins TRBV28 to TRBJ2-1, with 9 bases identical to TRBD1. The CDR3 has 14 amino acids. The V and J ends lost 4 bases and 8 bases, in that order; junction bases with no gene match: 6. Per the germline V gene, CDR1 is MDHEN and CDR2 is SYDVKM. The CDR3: CASSSGQGTDEQFF. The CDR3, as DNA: TGTGCCAGCAGTTCGGGACAGGGTACCGATGAGCAGTTCTTC.

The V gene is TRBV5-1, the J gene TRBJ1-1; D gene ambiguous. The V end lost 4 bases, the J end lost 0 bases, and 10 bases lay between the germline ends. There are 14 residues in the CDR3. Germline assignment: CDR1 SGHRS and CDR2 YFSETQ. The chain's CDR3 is CASSRGLMNTEAFF. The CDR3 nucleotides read TGCGCCAGCAGCCGCGGACTAATGAACACTGAAGCTTTCTTT.

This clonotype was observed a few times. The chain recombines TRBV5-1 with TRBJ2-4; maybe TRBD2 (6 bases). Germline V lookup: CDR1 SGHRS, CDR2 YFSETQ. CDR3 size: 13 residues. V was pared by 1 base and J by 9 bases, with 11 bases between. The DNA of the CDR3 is TGCGCCAGCAGCTTGACGGGGGAAGGCATTCAGTACTTC. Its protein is CASSLTGEGIQYF.

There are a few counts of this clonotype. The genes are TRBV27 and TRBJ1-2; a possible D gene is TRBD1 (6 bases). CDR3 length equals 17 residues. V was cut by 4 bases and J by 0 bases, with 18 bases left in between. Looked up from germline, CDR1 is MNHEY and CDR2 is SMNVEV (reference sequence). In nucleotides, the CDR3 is TGTGCCAGCAGTTCAATGGCAGGGGCCTTAGCTAACTATGGCTACACCTTC. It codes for CASSSMAGALANYGYTF.

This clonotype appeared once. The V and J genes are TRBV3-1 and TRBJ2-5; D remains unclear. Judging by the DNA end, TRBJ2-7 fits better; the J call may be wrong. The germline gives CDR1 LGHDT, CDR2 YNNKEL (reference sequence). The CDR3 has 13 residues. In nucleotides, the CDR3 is TGTGCCAGCAGCCAAGAGAGGTGGTACGAGCAGTACTTC. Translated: CASSQERWYEQYF.

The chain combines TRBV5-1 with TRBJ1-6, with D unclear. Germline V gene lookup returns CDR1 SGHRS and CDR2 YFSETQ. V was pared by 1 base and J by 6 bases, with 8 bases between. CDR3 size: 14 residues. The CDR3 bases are TGCGCCAGCAGCTTGCTGCAGATTAATTCACCCCTCCACTTT. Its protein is CASSLLQINSPLHF.

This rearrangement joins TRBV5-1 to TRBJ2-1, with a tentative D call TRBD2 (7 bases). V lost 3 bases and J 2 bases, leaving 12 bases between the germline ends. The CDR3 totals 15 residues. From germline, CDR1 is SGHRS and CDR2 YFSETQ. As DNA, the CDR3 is TGCGCCAGCAGCTCTGGCGGGGGCACCTACAATGAGCAGTTCTTC. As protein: CASSSGGGTYNEQFF.